The entry below gives a single TCR beta chain sequence along with its context. Its specificity is not known. The donors were members of the validation cohort comprising about 130 subjects, separate from the roughly 730-subject first cohort. CDR3 size: 16 residues. The germline V and J ends were trimmed by 2 bases and 1 base, with 13 bases remaining between them. Germline CDR1 is MDHEN and CDR2 is SYDVKM. These data belong to a study of cytomegalovirus exposure and HLA in healthy donors. The assay was immunoSEQ multiplex PCR, and TCRdb's table has in-frame clones only and misses some. Of fewer than 100,000 clones in the sample, more than 75% are singletons; the top ten hold about 2.2%. Study results and caveats: There were a few CMV-associated chains whose specificity for CMV antigens was confirmed in vitro.

The receptor was derived from a man aged 30 to 39 in good health and CMV-seronegative. The sample consisted of PBMCs. The chain uses TRBV28 and TRBJ2-3, with D possibly being TRBD2 (6 bases). Here the CDR3 reads CASSLTRGWGTDTQYF. DNA for the CDR3: TGTGCCAGCAGTTTAACCCGGGGGTGGGGCACAGATACGCAGTATTTT.